Detailed here is one T cell receptor beta chain. As yet, its antigen is unknown. V lost 4 bases, J lost 0 bases, and 12 bases lay in between. The germline gives CDR1 SEHNR, CDR2 FQNEAQ (reference sequence). The CDR3 sequence is 15 residues long. The data were produced by immunoSEQ multiplex PCR, yet TCRdb's version contains in-frame clones alone and is incomplete. The sample holds about 130,000 clones, about 87% seen once. This entry comes from a study of T cell responses to AZD1222 COVID-19 vaccine. The study, taken as a whole, reports: Clonal diversity was possibly underestimated, and white British individuals and females predominated among donors. After two AZD1222 doses, spike-specific TCR breadth and depth rose versus day 0. None of the repertoires were sampled until the peak T cell response had passed. Across spike, vaccine-associated CD4 TCRs were found, dominant at 160-218 and 743-854.

The V and J genes are TRBV7-9 and TRBJ1-1; D ambiguous. The receptor was isolated from an adult in good health. The sample here was peripheral blood, taken on day 0 of AZD1222 vaccination. The chain's CDR3 is CASSSRGGLNTEAFF. The CDR3 nucleotides are TGTGCCAGCAGCTCCCGTGGTGGGCTGAACACTGAAGCTTTCTTT.